These 9 T cell receptor beta chains originate from one sample sequenced in a study of human T cells and chemical hapten exposure (dated by TCRdb to the early 2020s). This sample's time point label indicates: pre-sensitization, week 0. The treatment or condition label for this specimen denotes: therapeutic diphenylcyclopropenone sensitization with weekly scalp DPC. The library was obtained by RACE. The sequencer was a NextSeq 500. TCRdb trimmed public reads at Q25 via fastp, called clones via MiXCR and kept in-frame beta chains. Rows are unified per CDR3 protein, each entry keeping the most common DNA and genes. The sample includes tens of thousands of distinct CDR3 sequences, with around 6.6% observed a single time. Around 1.6% of the sample goes to the ten largest clones. The material was whole blood, obtained in connection with sensitization to the hapten diphenylcyclopropenone (DPC). The receptors were gathered from a woman under 40 with alopecia areata. Some clones in this sample may be carry-over from other donors' samples.

This clonotype was recorded many times. The CDR3 region has the DNA TGTGCCAGCTCACCCCAAGAGGTGGAAGAAAAACTGTTTTTT. It yields the protein CASSPQEVEEKLFF. The chain carries TRBV18 and TRBJ1-4; D call uncertain. Germline V CDR1 and CDR2: KGHSH, LQKENI. Trimming left V 3 bases short and J 8 bases short, with 13 bases between. There are 14 residues in the CDR3.

The table lists this clonotype with many counts. This chain links TRBV5-6 with TRBJ1-2; 7 bases align to TRBD1. CDR3 length: 13 residues. V lost 2 bases to trimming and J lost 8 bases; unmatched junction nucleotides: 6. Germline V lookup: CDR1 SGHDT, CDR2 YYEEEE. Written as DNA, the CDR3 is TGTGCCAGCAGCTTCGACAGGGCGGGCGGCTACACCTTC. Its protein is CASSFDRAGGYTF.

This clonotype was detected many times. The chain links TRBV6-5 to TRBJ1-5, with D perhaps TRBD1 (5 bases). The CDR3 spans 15 residues. From germline, CDR1 is MNHEY and CDR2 SVGAGI. The V gene lost 0 bases and the J gene lost 7 bases, with 13 bases spanning the gap. The CDR3 reads CASSYSEGAGQPQHF. CDR3 nucleotides: TGTGCCAGCAGTTACTCGGAAGGGGCGGGGCAGCCCCAGCATTTT.

This clonotype was found many times. The rearrangement uses TRBV6-2 or TRBV6-3 and TRBJ2-2; D ambiguous. The CDR3 is 14 amino acids. Trimming shortened V by 2 bases and J by 3 bases, and 7 bases separated the two germline ends. The V gene's germline CDR1 is MNHEY and CDR2 SVGEGT. DNA for the CDR3: TGTGCCAGCAGTTACAACCAATACACCGGGGAGCTGTTTTTT. This codes for CASSYNQYTGELFF.

This clonotype was observed many times. The CDR3 DNA follows: TGTGCCAGTAGGGGGACTAGCGGGTTGAGCGGGGAGCTGTTTTTT. Residues: CASRGTSGLSGELFF. The chain links TRBV19 to TRBJ2-2, with 12 bases fitting TRBD2. The germline V gene has CDR1 LNHDA and CDR2 SQIVND (reference sequence). CDR3 length: 15 residues. V lost 6 bases, J lost 7 bases, and 6 bases stayed unmatched.

The chain uses TRBV28 and TRBJ1-5; D remains unclear. Trimming removed 3 bases at V and 3 bases at J, with 12 bases between. Germline loops: CDR1 MDHEN, CDR2 SYDVKM. The length of the CDR3 is 15 residues. CDR3: CASSFGFTNNQPQHF. The DNA for the CDR3 is TGTGCCAGCAGTTTCGGGTTTACGAACAATCAGCCCCAGCATTTT.

This clonotype was picked up many times. J is TRBJ2-3 and V is TRBV6-6, with D possibly called TRBD1 or TRBD2 (6 bases each). The germline CDR1 and CDR2 sequences are MNHNY and SVGAGI (reference sequence). Trimming shortened V by 0 bases and J by 2 bases, and 15 bases separated the two germline ends. CDR3 size: 17 residues. The CDR3 sequence is CASSYSFEGGTTDTQYF. The DNA for the CDR3 is TGTGCCAGCAGTTACTCGTTTGAGGGGGGCACCACAGATACGCAGTATTTT.

This clonotype was picked up many times. The rearrangement links TRBV7-2 to TRBJ1-5; 7 positions match TRBD1. Germline assignment: CDR1 SGHTA and CDR2 FQGNSA. Germline trimming cut 2 bases from V and 2 bases from J; bases unmatched to any gene: 6. The CDR3 length is 16 residues. In nucleotides, the CDR3 is TGTGCCAGCAGCTTAATTGGCCAGGGGGGCAATCAGCCCCAGCATTTT. Its protein product is CASSLIGQGGNQPQHF. The full variable domain, with the rest looked up from reference TRBV7-2 and TRBJ1-5, is GAGVSQSPSNKVTEKGKDVELRCDPISGHTALYWYRQSLGQGLEFLIYFQGNSAPDKSGLPSDRFSAERTGGSVSTLTIQRTQQEDSAVYLCASSLIGQGGNQPQHFGDGTRLSIL.

This clonotype appeared many times. The rearrangement uses TRBV15 and TRBJ1-2, with TRBD1 as a possible D gene (5 bases). Germline lookup yields CDR1 LNHNV and CDR2 YYDKDF (reference sequence). The CDR3 is made up of 16 amino acids. V lost 0 bases and J lost 4, with 15 bases in between. CDR3 nucleotide sequence: TGTGCCACCAGCAGAGATTTTTGGGATCAGGGCTATGGCTACACCTTC. Its protein is CATSRDFWDQGYGYTF.